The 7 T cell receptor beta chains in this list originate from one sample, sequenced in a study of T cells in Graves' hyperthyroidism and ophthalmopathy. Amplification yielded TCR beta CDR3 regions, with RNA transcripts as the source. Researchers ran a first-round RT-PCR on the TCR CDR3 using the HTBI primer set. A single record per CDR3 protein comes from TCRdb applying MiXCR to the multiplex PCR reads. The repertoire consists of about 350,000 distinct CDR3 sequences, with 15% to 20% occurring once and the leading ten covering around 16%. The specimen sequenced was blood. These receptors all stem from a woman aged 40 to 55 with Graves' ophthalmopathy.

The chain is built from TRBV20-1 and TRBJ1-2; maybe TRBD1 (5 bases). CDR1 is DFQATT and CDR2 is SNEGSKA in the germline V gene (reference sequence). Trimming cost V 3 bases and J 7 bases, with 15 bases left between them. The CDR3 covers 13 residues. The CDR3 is CSARIRDRGGYTF. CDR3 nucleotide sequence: TGCAGTGCTAGGATCAGGGATCGAGGTGGCTACACCTTC.

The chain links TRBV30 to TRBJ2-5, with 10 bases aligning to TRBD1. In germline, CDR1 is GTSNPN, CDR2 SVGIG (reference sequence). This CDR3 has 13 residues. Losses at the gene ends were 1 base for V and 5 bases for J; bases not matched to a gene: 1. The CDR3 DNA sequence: TGTGCCTGGAGTGCGGACAGGGGGGAGACCCAGTACTTC. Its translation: CAWSADRGETQYF.

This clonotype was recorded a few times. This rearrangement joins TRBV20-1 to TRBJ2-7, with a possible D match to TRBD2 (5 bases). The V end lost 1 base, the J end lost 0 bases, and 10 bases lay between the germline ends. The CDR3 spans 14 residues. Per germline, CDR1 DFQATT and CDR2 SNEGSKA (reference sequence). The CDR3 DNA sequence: TGCAGTGCTAGAGGGGTACTAGACTCCTACGAGCAGTACTTC. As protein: CSARGVLDSYEQYF.

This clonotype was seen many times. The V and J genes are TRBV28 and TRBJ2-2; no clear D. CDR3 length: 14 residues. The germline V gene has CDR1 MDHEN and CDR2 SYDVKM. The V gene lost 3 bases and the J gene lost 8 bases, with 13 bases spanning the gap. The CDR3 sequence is CASSFQNGPGELFF. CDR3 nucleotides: TGTGCCAGCAGTTTCCAGAACGGCCCGGGGGAGCTGTTTTTT.

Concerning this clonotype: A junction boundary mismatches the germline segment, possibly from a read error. The CDR3, as DNA: TGCAGTGCTAGCGGCCTCTCGCGGACAGAGGCCTACGAGCAGTACTTT. This translates into CSASGLSRTEAYEQYF. V and J are TRBV20-1 and TRBJ2-7; possible D gene TRBD1, 6 bases. The CDR3 totals 16 residues. Germline CDR1 is DFQATT and CDR2 is SNEGSKA (reference sequence).

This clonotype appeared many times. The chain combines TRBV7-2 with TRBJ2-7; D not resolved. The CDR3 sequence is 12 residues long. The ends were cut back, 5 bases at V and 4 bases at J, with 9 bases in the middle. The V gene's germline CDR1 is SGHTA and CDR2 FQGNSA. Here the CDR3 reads CASSRTDYEQYF. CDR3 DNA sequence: TGTGCCAGCAGCCGGACGGATTACGAGCAGTACTTC.

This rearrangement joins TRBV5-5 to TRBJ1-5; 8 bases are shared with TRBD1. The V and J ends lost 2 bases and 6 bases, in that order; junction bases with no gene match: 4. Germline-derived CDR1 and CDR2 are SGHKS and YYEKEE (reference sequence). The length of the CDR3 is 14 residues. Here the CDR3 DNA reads TGTGCCAGCAGCTTAACAGGGGGGCCTCAGCCCCAGCATTTT. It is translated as CASSLTGGPQPQHF.